Ten or more counts support the clone carrying this T cell receptor beta chain. Its antigen is currently unknown. TCRbeta library preparation incorporated unique molecular identifiers. Via MiXCR, TCRdb re-called the PCR reads, giving one row per CDR3 protein. The data show about 300,000 distinct CDR3 sequences, with over 9.5% seen just once and roughly 7% held by the top ten. This sample is drawn from a study of T-cell reconstitution after alpha-beta-depleted transplantation in children. Regarding the study as a whole: A year post-transplant, T-cell counts and diversity derived mostly from newly produced T cells. High day-60 TCRbeta diversity in some patients came from surviving recipient T cells and thymic progenitors. Several hundred rapidly expanded clones from non-depleted graft cells reportedly supplied alpha-beta T cells about two months post-transplant.

The CDR3 is made up of 18 amino acids. CDR1 is SGHVS, CDR2 FQNEAQ, per germline. Trimming cost V 5 bases and J 0 bases; bases outside gene matches: 11. The receptor's source is a boy under two years old with acute myeloid leukemia, due to receive a stem cell transplant. V gene TRBV7-8 combines with J gene TRBJ1-4; 8 bases are shared with TRBD1. The sequencing used PBMCs, collected before TCRalphabeta/CD19-depleted stem cell transplant. The CDR3 bases are TGTGCCAGCAGCCCCGGGACAGGATTCGCACCAACTAATGAAAAACTGTTTTTT. This codes for CASSPGTGFAPTNEKLFF. The variable domain in full, completed from reference TRBV7-8 and TRBJ1-4, reads GAGVSQSPRYKVAKRGQDVALRCDPISGHVSLFWYQQALGQGPEFLTYFQNEAQLDKSGLPSDRFFAERPEGSVSTLKIQRTQQEDSAVYLCASSPGTGFAPTNEKLFFGSGTQLSVL.